This T cell receptor (beta chain) was sequenced during a study of shared clonotypes between healthy human individuals. The study's findings and limits: Genetic and exposure-history diversity was limited by the few donors.

Each subset's genomic DNA was split evenly across several immunoSEQ plates. Sequencing was performed with immunoSEQ multiplex PCR; in TCRdb, only in-frame clones are kept and a portion is missing. The sample carries about 2.5 million clones, 85% to 95% recorded once. The CDR3 runs to 14 residues. About this clone: Antigen: not known.

The receptor comes from a man aged 18 to 29 in good health. Some clones in this sample may be carry-over from other donors' samples. The rearrangement uses TRBV21-1 and TRBJ2-2; whether TRBD2, the table's D call, matches the DNA was not checked. TRBV21-1 is a listed pseudogene. The specimen sequenced was naive CD4+ T cells from PBMCs. The subset: CD45RA+ positively selected. The CDR3 nucleotides are TGTGCCACAGCAGGAGGTAGGCCCACCGGGGAGCTGTTTTTT. Amino acids: CATAGGRPTGELFF.